A selection of T cell receptor beta chains follows, all from one sample in a study of monozygotic twins with inflammatory bowel disease. TCRdb re-called the 5' RACE reads and shows each CDR3 protein once, DNA omitted. The sample totals approximately 200,000 distinct CDR3 sequences. Sequenced: blood. The source of these receptors is a human donor with ulcerative colitis or Crohn's disease, or a healthy co-twin of an affected twin (not recorded which). CDR3s include the opening cysteine and the closing phenylalanine or tryptophan.

j_call | v_call | cdr3_aa
TRBJ1-2 | TRBV11-2 | CASSSTGRGYGYTF
TRBJ2-1 | TRBV11-3 | CASSPTGAGHNEQFF
TRBJ2-7 | TRBV20-1 | CSASQAGGWYEQYF
TRBJ2-7 | TRBV11-3 | CASSFNPSGEQYF
TRBJ2-1 | TRBV6-5 | CASSSAWTSATYNEQFF
TRBJ2-1 | TRBV20-1 | CSAIPLAGVSYNEQFF
TRBJ2-1 | TRBV6-1 | CASSFEGVGQFF
TRBJ2-1 | TRBV5-6 | CASSLGQANKQFF
TRBJ1-2 | TRBV14 | CASSQVASPYYGYTF
TRBJ2-3 | TRBV20-1 | CSARAVADTQYF
TRBJ2-7 | TRBV30 | CAWRPDGTRLYEQYF
TRBJ1-1 | TRBV29-1 | CSVQSGVNTEAFF
TRBJ1-5 | TRBV6-5 | CASSYEAVYSNQPQHF
TRBJ1-4 | TRBV16 | CASSVRDRTNEKLFF
TRBJ1-5 | TRBV5-5 | CASSLGANSYQPQHF
TRBJ2-2 | TRBV12-3/TRBV12-4 | CASSGQGPGELFF
TRBJ1-2 | TRBV13 | CASSLGRGQAPPANYGYTF
TRBJ1-4 | TRBV9 | CASSRDSLENEKLFF
TRBJ1-6 | TRBV11-2 | CASSLEPLNNSPLHF
TRBJ1-1 | TRBV9 | CASSVGAERNTEAFF
TRBJ2-1 | TRBV29-1 | CSVGPRRGNEQFF
TRBJ1-1 | TRBV6-6 | CASSYEVRNTEAFF
TRBJ1-6 | TRBV6-2/TRBV6-3 | CASSYGLLVVNSPLHF
TRBJ2-1 | TRBV11-2 | CASSSGQGTPYNEQFF
TRBJ2-1 | TRBV30 | CAWSPERVGEQFF
TRBJ2-3 | TRBV11-2 | CASSSQKDTQYF
TRBJ2-7 | TRBV6-2/TRBV6-3 | CASSHSRGYYEQYF
TRBJ1-2 | TRBV6-1 | CATLPGGSLYGYTF
TRBJ2-7 | TRBV4-1 | CASSQPTGEQYF
TRBJ2-2 | TRBV27 | CASSLFALAGAGTGELFF
TRBJ1-6 | TRBV20-1 | CSARSREYSPLHF
TRBJ2-1 | TRBV20-1 | CSASISGGANFIF
TRBJ1-2 | TRBV5-1 | CASSEGRVGYTF
TRBJ2-1 | TRBV12-3/TRBV12-4 | CASSTDSGIGYEQFF
TRBJ1-2 | TRBV11-2 | CASSLEQPYGYTF
TRBJ1-1 | TRBV12-3/TRBV12-4 | CASSLAQGKSMNTEAFF
TRBJ2-1 | TRBV28 | CASTGAYYNEQFF
TRBJ2-7 | TRBV28 | CASNHFGQSSYEQYF
TRBJ2-7 | TRBV28 | CASSSPQATTSYEQYF
TRBJ2-2 | TRBV5-4 | CASSRDFTTGELFF
TRBJ1-6 | TRBV5-1 | CASSLVTGDSPLHF
TRBJ2-1 | TRBV10-3 | CAISEAEPGLAGGLYNEQFF
TRBJ1-1 | TRBV20-1 | CSANGGAEAFF
TRBJ2-1 | TRBV19 | CASSIGWTRNEQFF
TRBJ2-7 | TRBV16 | CASSQLLPYEQYF
TRBJ1-2 | TRBV6-1 | CASSDGQGSYGYTF
TRBJ2-3 | TRBV11-2 | CASSTQGLAGGRAGDTQYF
TRBJ1-1 | TRBV29-1 | CSVEVWTNTEAFF
TRBJ2-1 | TRBV30 | CAWVWAGATEQFF
TRBJ2-1 | TRBV28 | CASIPGLAHRLFF
TRBJ2-7 | TRBV5-1 | CASSLGGTVTYEQYF
TRBJ2-4 | TRBV4-1 | CASSRTGGEAKNIQYF
TRBJ2-1 | TRBV5-1 | CASSFGTSGGVEQFF